The 10 T cell receptor beta chains below all came from one sample that was sequenced in a study of response to subunit inactivated influenza vaccine. TCRdb passed the RT-PCR reads through MiXCR, listing each CDR3 protein once. The profile shows hundreds of thousands of distinct CDR3 sequences, approximately 18% of them singletons. Here the sequenced sample was PBMCs from blood, taken around 5 days after vaccination. The receptor set was obtained from a man in his forties or fifties who received an inactivated influenza vaccine.

This sequence joins TRBV5-5 and TRBJ2-7, with a weak D call TRBD1 (6 bases). Germline assignment: CDR1 SGHKS and CDR2 YYEKEE (reference sequence). The CDR3 runs to 14 residues. V lost 4 bases and J lost 2, with 13 bases in between. CDR3 residues: CASSLTGPTYEQYF. Written as DNA, the CDR3 is TGTGCCAGCAGCCTTACAGGGCCAACCTACGAGCAGTACTTC.

This clonotype was recorded a few times. The chain links TRBV27 to TRBJ2-2, with D hard to call. The V and J ends lost 3 bases and 6 bases respectively, with 17 bases between them. The germline gives CDR1 MNHEY, CDR2 SMNVEV (reference sequence). CDR3 length: 16 residues. Here the CDR3 reads CASSLVGYRLAGELFF. Written as DNA, the CDR3 is TGTGCCAGCAGTTTGGTGGGGTACAGATTGGCCGGGGAGCTGTTTTTT.

The CDR3 DNA is TGCGCCAGCAGCAAGGACAGGGTGGAAGCTTTCTTT. It specifies CASSKDRVEAFF. This chain links TRBV4-3 with TRBJ1-1; 8 nucleotides align to TRBD1. The CDR3 spans 12 residues. Per germline, CDR1 LGHNA and CDR2 YSLEER. V was pared by 5 bases and J by 8 bases, with 4 bases of the junction left unmatched.

The rearrangement links TRBV12-3 or TRBV12-4 to TRBJ1-4; TRBD1 aligns across 9 bases. Unmatched junction bases numbered 11, after V lost 10 bases and J lost 11 bases. The CDR3 has 13 amino acids. The CDR3: CATCGTGSGKLFF. For the CDR3, the DNA is TGTGCCACCTGCGGGACAGGGAGTGGGAAACTGTTTTTT.

The table lists this clonotype with a few counts. The V gene is TRBV6-5, the J gene TRBJ2-5; D is ambiguous. The CDR3 contains 14 residues. V dropped 0 bases and J dropped 7 bases, with 12 bases sitting between them. The V gene's germline CDR1 is MNHEY and CDR2 SVGAGI. CDR3 sequence: CASSYSDQVGTQYF. CDR3 nucleotides: TGTGCCAGCAGTTACTCGGATCAGGTGGGGACCCAGTACTTC.

In this sample, this clonotype turned up a few times. The chain employs TRBV29-1 and TRBJ2-1; D ambiguous. V was cut by 7 bases and J by 6 bases, with 10 bases left in between. This CDR3 spans 11 amino acids. Germline CDR1 is SQVTM and CDR2 is ANQGSEA. The DNA of the CDR3 is TGCAGCGCCAGAACGGGCAATGAGCAGTTCTTC. Translation: CSARTGNEQFF.

In its sample, this clonotype was seen a few times. The genes are TRBV5-6 and TRBJ2-1, with D perhaps matching TRBD2 (6 bases). There are 15 residues in the CDR3. Germline loops: CDR1 SGHDT, CDR2 YYEEEE. V was shortened by 6 bases and J by 10 bases, with 23 bases between the two germline ends. The CDR3 spells CASNTGVPPPREQFF. The CDR3 nucleotides read TGTGCCAGCAACACGGGGGTCCCCCCACCCAGGGAGCAGTTCTTC.

V gene TRBV21-1 combines with J gene TRBJ2-7; TRBD2, as called in the table, went unchecked against the DNA. TRBV21-1 is a known pseudogene. The CDR3 has 17 residues. CDR3 sequence (DNA): TGTGCCAGCAGCAGGGAAATCTTACTAGCGCAAGCCTACGAGCAGTACTTC. Protein sequence: CASSREILLAQAYEQYF.

This clonotype has ten or more counts. The chain couples TRBV12-3 or TRBV12-4 to TRBJ1-5, with TRBD1 as a possible D gene (6 bases). The CDR3 is 14 amino acids. The V end was cut by 3 bases, the J end by 1 base, with 7 bases between. The CDR3 reads CASSFQGSNQPQHF. The CDR3 nucleotides are TGTGCCAGCAGTTTTCAGGGGAGCAATCAGCCCCAGCATTTT.

The chain uses TRBV18 and TRBJ2-7; 8 nucleotides match TRBD1. The junction had 6 bases not matched to a gene; V was cut back by 4 bases and J by 4 bases. Germline CDR1 and CDR2: KGHSH and LQKENI. The CDR3 spans 14 residues. CDR3 DNA: TGTGCCAGCTCACGTGGCGACAGGGGATACGAGCAGTACTTC. It translates to CASSRGDRGYEQYF.